The sequence of this TCR beta chain was determined in a study of yellow fever vaccine responses in identical twins. Details on this clonotype: Its target is unknown.

The CDR3 extends over 14 amino acids. V lost 4 bases to trimming and J lost 7 bases; unmatched junction nucleotides: 5. Germline lookup yields CDR1 DFQATT and CDR2 SNEGSKA (reference sequence). Study outcomes and limitations: Twins' T cell vaccine responses reportedly looked partly convergent, partly personalized.

One entry per CDR3 protein results from TCRdb running MiXCR on the RT-PCR reads. The table records under 3,000 distinct CDR3 sequences, over 70% of them present only once. The material was T cells from blood (PBMCs), unsorted or a sorted subset (not recorded which), obtained before or after yellow fever vaccination (not recorded which). V is TRBV20-1 and J is TRBJ2-1, with 12 bases fitting TRBD2. The clonotype originates from a woman aged 18-29 years who received the yellow fever vaccine. CDR3 nucleotides: TGCAGTGCTAACCTAGCGGGAGGGGTGAATGAGCAGTTCTTC. It translates to CSANLAGGVNEQFF.